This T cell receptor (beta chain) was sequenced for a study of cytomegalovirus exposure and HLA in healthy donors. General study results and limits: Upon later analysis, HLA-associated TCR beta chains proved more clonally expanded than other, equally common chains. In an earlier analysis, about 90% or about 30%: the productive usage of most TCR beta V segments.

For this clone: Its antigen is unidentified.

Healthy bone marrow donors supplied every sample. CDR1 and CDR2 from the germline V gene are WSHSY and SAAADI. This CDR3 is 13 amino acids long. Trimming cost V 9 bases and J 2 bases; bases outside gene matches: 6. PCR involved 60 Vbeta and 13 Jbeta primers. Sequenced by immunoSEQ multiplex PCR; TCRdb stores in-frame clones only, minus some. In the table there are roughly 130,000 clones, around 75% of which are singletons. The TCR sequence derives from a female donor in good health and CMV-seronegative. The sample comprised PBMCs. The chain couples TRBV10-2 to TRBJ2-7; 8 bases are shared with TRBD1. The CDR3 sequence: CASGQGRAYEQYF. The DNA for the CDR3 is TGCGCCAGTGGACAGGGTAGGGCCTACGAGCAGTACTTC.